One and the same sample provided the 13 T cell receptor beta chains below, sequenced in a study of T cell responses to AZD1222 COVID-19 vaccine. Assay used: immunoSEQ multiplex PCR; TCRdb lists only in-frame clones, some missing. The sample carries 120,000 or so clones, 85% to 90% recorded once. The sample was peripheral blood, taken on day 0 of MenACWY control vaccination. These receptors all stem from an adult in good health.

The rearrangement joins TRBV27 to TRBJ1-5; 7 bases fit TRBD1. The CDR3 is made up of 14 amino acids. Germline CDR1 is MNHEY and CDR2 is SMNVEV (reference sequence). The junction had 1 base not matched to a gene; V was cut back by 3 bases and J by 2 bases. The DNA for the CDR3 is TGTGCCAGCAGTTTTCAGGGGGGCAATCAGCCCCAGCATTTT. This sequence encodes CASSFQGGNQPQHF.

This clone appeared once. J is TRBJ2-7 and V is TRBV6-2 or TRBV6-3; 9 nucleotides agree with TRBD2. Germline V gene data show CDR1 as MNHEY and CDR2 as SVGEGT. This CDR3 is built from 15 residues. J lost 2 bases, V lost 0 bases, and 2 bases had no gene match. The CDR3 reads CASSYSAGGPYEQYF. For the CDR3, the DNA is TGTGCCAGCAGTTACTCTGCGGGAGGGCCCTACGAGCAGTACTTC.

The rearrangement links TRBV2 to TRBJ1-1; weak D call: TRBD1 (5 bases). The CDR3 spans 12 residues. Germline CDR1 and CDR2: SNHLY and FYNNEI. Between the trimmed V and J ends, which lost 11 bases and 2 bases, there was a span of 12 bases. The CDR3 here is CAGQTDNTEAFF. In DNA form, the CDR3 reads TGTGCCGGGCAGACAGACAACACTGAAGCTTTCTTT.

This chain connects TRBV11-3 to TRBJ2-1; 8 bases line up with TRBD2. Trimming cost V 5 bases and J 6 bases; bases outside gene matches: 9. The CDR3 is made up of 15 amino acids. In germline, CDR1 is SGHNT, CDR2 YENEEA. The CDR3 sequence: CASSTRTSQINEQFF. CDR3 DNA sequence: TGTGCCAGCAGCACGCGGACTAGCCAGATCAATGAGCAGTTCTTC.

The genes are TRBV27 and TRBJ2-2, with 8 bases matching TRBD1. The trim removed 7 bases at V and 4 bases at J, leaving 5 bases unmatched. Germline CDR1 is MNHEY and CDR2 is SMNVEV (reference sequence). This CDR3 comprises 14 residues. CDR3 region: CASTQGVSTGELFF. The DNA for the CDR3 is TGTGCCAGCACACAGGGGGTATCCACCGGGGAGCTGTTTTTT.

The rearrangement links TRBV4-1 to TRBJ2-7, with D possibly TRBD2 on 5 matching bases. The CDR3 is 14 amino acids. Germline CDR1 and CDR2: MGHRA and YSYEKL. Trimming left V 2 bases short and J 4 bases short, with 12 bases between. CDR3: CASSQRDGIYEQYF. The DNA for the CDR3 is TGCGCCAGCAGCCAACGTGACGGGATATACGAGCAGTACTTC.

The V call is TRBV7-9, the J call TRBJ1-2; D is uncertain. This CDR3 comprises 13 residues. The germline gives CDR1 SEHNR, CDR2 FQNEAQ (reference sequence). V dropped 5 bases and J dropped 4 bases, with 11 bases sitting between them. The CDR3 DNA is TGTGCCAGCAGCGCCGACATAGTCTATGGCTACACCTTC. Protein sequence: CASSADIVYGYTF.

This clone appeared a single time. V and J are TRBV19 and TRBJ1-1; tentatively, D is TRBD1 (6 bases). The CDR3 loop spans 12 amino acids. V was clipped by 5 bases and J by 4 bases, with 8 bases between them. CDR1 is LNHDA and CDR2 is SQIVND in the germline V gene (reference sequence). The CDR3 sequence: CASSSGVTEAFF. The CDR3 DNA reads TGTGCCAGTAGTTCAGGGGTCACTGAAGCTTTCTTT.

The count of this clone is one. This rearrangement joins TRBV15 to TRBJ1-2; 8 bases align to TRBD1. Germline CDR1 and CDR2: LNHNV and YYDKDF (reference sequence). There are 14 residues in the CDR3. Unmatched junction bases numbered 3, after V lost 4 bases and J lost 2 bases. The CDR3 here is CATSTGQGNYGYTF. In DNA form, the CDR3 reads TGTGCCACCAGCACCGGACAGGGCAACTATGGCTACACCTTC.

The V gene is TRBV6-5, the J gene TRBJ2-7; D is unclear. Per germline, CDR1 MNHEY and CDR2 SVGAGI. The CDR3 covers 14 residues. V lost 6 bases, J lost 1 base, and 13 bases lay in between. For the CDR3, the DNA is TGTGCCAGCAGCCTTCCCGACAAATCCTACGAGCAGTACTTC. Protein: CASSLPDKSYEQYF.

CDR3 protein: CASTQGGTGQPQHF. Here the CDR3 DNA reads TGCGCCAGCACCCAGGGAGGGACGGGGCAGCCCCAGCATTTT. The chain carries TRBV10-2 and TRBJ1-5, with D perhaps TRBD1 (5 bases). The germline CDR1 and CDR2 sequences are WSHSY and SAAADI. Trimming removed 7 bases from V and 7 bases from J, with 17 bases in between. The CDR3 contains 14 residues.

The V call is TRBV28, the J call TRBJ1-2; D is possibly TRBD1 (6 bases). The germline V and J ends were trimmed by 6 bases and 2 bases, with 13 bases remaining between them. The CDR3 has 14 amino acids. CDR1 MDHEN and CDR2 SYDVKM come from the germline V gene. CDR3 sequence reads: CASSVPTGNYGYTF. The CDR3 region has the DNA TGTGCCAGCAGCGTCCCGACAGGAAACTATGGCTACACCTTC.

The CDR3 nucleotides read TGTGCCAGTAGTACCCGACAGGGAGGACAGTACTTC. Protein: CASSTRQGGQYF. The chain recombines TRBV19 with TRBJ2-7; D may be TRBD1 (7 bases). CDR3 length: 12 amino acids. Germline V lookup: CDR1 LNHDA, CDR2 SQIVND (reference sequence). Trimming cost V 4 bases and J 10 bases, with 14 bases left between them.